The table lists the clone carrying this TCR beta chain with a few counts. The sample comes from a study of early T cells in non-severe SARS-CoV-2 infection. TCRdb processed the 5' RACE reads anew with MiXCR; each CDR3 protein has one entry. The sample includes some 76,000 distinct CDR3 sequences, around 15% of them seen just once. The CDR3 totals 21 residues. The chain recombines TRBV21-1 with TRBJ2-1; the table's D call, TRBD1, has no DNA check behind it. TRBV21-1 constitutes a pseudogene. The sequenced material came from whole blood. The source of this sequence is an adult who was a healthcare worker with PCR-confirmed SARS-CoV-2 infection or an uninfected control (not recorded which). The CDR3 DNA sequence: TGTGCCAGCAGGATACTTATGGGTGTTATGGGTACGGGGGTGACCTACAATGAGCAGTTCTTC. It specifies CASRILMGVMGTGVTYNEQFF.